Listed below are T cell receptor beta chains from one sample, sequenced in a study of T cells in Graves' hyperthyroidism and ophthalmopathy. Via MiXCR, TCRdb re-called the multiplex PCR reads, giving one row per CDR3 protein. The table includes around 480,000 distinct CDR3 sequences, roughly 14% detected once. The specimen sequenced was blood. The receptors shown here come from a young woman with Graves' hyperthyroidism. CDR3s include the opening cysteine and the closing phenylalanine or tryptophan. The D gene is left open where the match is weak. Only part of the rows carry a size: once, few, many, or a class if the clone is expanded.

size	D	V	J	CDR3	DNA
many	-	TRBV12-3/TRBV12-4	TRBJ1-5	CASSSEGMKNQPQHF	TGTGCCAGCAGTTCCGAGGGGATGAAAAATCAGCCCCAGCATTTT
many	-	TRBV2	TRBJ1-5	CASSEGTVPHGEHF	TGTGCCAGCAGTGAGGGGACGGTTCCCCACGGGGAGCATTTT
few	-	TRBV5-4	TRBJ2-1	CASSSRDGSNEQFF	TGTGCCAGCAGCTCCCGAGACGGGAGCAATGAGCAGTTCTTC
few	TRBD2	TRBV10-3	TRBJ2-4	CAISAAGDYNIQYF	TGTGCCATCAGTGCGGCCGGGGACTATAACATTCAGTACTTC
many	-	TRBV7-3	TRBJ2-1	CASSFYGYNEQFF	TGTGCCAGCAGCTTTTACGGGTACAATGAGCAGTTCTTC
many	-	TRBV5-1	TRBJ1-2	CASSDDSNYGYTF	TGCGCCAGCAGCGACGACAGTAACTATGGCTACACCTTC
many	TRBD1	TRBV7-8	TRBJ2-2	CASSFYRGLDGELFF	TGTGCCAGCAGCTTCTACAGGGGCCTCGACGGGGAGCTGTTTTTT
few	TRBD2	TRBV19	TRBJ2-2	CASRASGSIAGELFF	TGTGCCAGTAGGGCCAGCGGGAGTATTGCCGGGGAGCTGTTTTTT
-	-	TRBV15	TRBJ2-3	CATSRMTSTDTQYF	TGTGCCACCAGCAGGATGACTAGTACAGATACGCAGTATTTT
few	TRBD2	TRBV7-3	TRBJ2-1	CASSLAGAHYNEQFF	TGTGCCAGCAGCTTAGCGGGAGCCCACTACAATGAGCAGTTCTTC
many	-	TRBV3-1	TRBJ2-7	CASSRSSYEQYF	TGTGCCAGCAGCAGGAGCTCCTACGAGCAGTACTTC
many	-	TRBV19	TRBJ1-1	CASSILGMNTEAFF	TGTGCCAGTAGTATCCTAGGGATGAACACTGAAGCTTTCTTT
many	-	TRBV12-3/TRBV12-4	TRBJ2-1	CASSPNSFYTYNEQFF	TGTGCCAGCAGTCCGAATTCTTTTTATACCTACAATGAGCAGTTCTTC
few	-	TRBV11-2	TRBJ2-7	CASSFNLDDEQYF	TGTGCCAGCAGCTTTAACCTTGACGACGAGCAGTACTTC
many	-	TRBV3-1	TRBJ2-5	CASSQGLREGTQYF	TGTGCCAGCAGCCAAGGTTTGAGAGAAGGGACCCAGTACTTC
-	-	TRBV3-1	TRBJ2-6	CASSPLGTSGANVLTF	TGTGCCAGCAGCCCCCTGGGGACCTCTGGGGCCAACGTCCTGACTTTC
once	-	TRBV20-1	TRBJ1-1	CSARPRDTEAFF	TGCAGTGCTAGGCCGAGAGACACTGAAGCTTTCTTT
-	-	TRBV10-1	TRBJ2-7	CASSEGGGTYEQYF	TGCGCCAGCAGTGAGGGAGGGGGCACCTACGAGCAGTACTTC
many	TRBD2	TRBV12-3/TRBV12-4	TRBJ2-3	CASSLIRTSDTDTQYF	TGTGCCAGCAGTCTAATCCGGACTAGCGACACAGATACGCAGTATTTT
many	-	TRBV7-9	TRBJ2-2	CASSPPRGGPNTGELFF	TGTGCCAGCAGCCCCCCGAGAGGGGGGCCCAACACCGGGGAGCTGTTTTTT
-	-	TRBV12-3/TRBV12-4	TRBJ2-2	CASSLSGGLQDTGELFF	TGTGCCAGCAGTTTATCAGGGGGACTACAAGACACCGGGGAGCTGTTTTTT
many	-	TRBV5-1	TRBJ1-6	CASSSAGSSYNSPLHF	TGCGCCAGCAGCTCGGCCGGGAGCTCCTATAATTCACCCCTCCACTTT